Sequencing of this T cell receptor (beta chain) was carried out in a study of read filtering for tumor transcriptome and immune sequencing. This clonotype was recorded at least ten times. V was clipped by 2 bases and J by 1 base, with 11 bases between them. This CDR3 has 15 residues. The germline CDR1 and CDR2 sequences are SEHNR and FQNEAQ (reference sequence). This library used 300 to 500 ng RNA and molecular barcoded adaptors spanning alpha/delta and beta/gamma chains. TCRdb redid the calling of the reads with MiXCR, one entry per CDR3 protein. The sample holds tens of thousands of distinct CDR3 sequences, about 19% seen once.

This clonotype originated in a donor aged 40 or older with multiple myeloma. Sequencing used a population of CD138-negative cells sorted from bone marrow. This chain uses TRBV7-9 with TRBJ1-1; D remains ambiguous. The CDR3 DNA reads as TGTGCCAGCAGCTTATATGGTGCGGGGAACACTGAAGCTTTCTTT. It yields the protein CASSLYGAGNTEAFF. The full variable domain, in which reference TRBV7-9 and TRBJ1-1 provide the parts outside the CDR3, is DTGVSQNPRHKITKRGQNVTFRCDPISEHNRLYWYRQTLGQGPEFLTYFQNEAQLEKSRLLSDRFSAERPKGSFSTLEIQRTEQGDSAMYLCASSLYGAGNTEAFFGQGTRLTVV.